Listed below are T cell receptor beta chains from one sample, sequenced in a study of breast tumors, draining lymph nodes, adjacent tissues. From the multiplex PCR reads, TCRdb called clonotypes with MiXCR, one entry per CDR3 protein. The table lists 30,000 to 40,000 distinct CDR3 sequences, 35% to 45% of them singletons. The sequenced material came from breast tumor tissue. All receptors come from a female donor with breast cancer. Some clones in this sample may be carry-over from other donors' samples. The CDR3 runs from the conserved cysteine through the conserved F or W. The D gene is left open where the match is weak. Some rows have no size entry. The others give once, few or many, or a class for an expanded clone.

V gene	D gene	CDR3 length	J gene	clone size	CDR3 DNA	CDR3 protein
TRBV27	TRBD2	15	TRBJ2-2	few	TGTGCCAGCAGTTTGAGCGGGAGGCTTGGCGGGGAGCTGTTTTTT	CASSLSGRLGGELFF
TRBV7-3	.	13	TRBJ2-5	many	TGTGCCAGCAGCTTAACATTTTCGGAGACCCAGTACTTC	CASSLTFSETQYF
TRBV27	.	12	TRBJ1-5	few	TGTGCCAGCAGTAAGGGGAATCAGCCCCAGCATTTT	CASSKGNQPQHF
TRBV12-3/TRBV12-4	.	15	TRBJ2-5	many	TGTGCCAGCAGTCCGGGGGATAGGGGGACGGAGACCCAGTACTTC	CASSPGDRGTETQYF
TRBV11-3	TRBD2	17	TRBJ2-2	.	TGTGCCAGCAGCTTTCCCGGGACTAGCGTCGTCACCGGGGAGCTGTTTTTT	CASSFPGTSVVTGELFF
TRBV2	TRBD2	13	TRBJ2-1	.	TGTGCCAGCAGCGGTACTAGCGGCCATGAGCAGTTCTTC	CASSGTSGHEQFF
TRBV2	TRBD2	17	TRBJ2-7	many	TGTGCCAGCAGTGAAGGCCTAGCGGGATGGAACGACTACGAGCAGTACTTC	CASSEGLAGWNDYEQYF
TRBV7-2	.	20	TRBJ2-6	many	TGTGCCAGCAGCTTAGCCTCAGGGGGGGGTGGGTTTTCTGGGGCCAACGTCCTGACTTTC	CASSLASGGGGFSGANVLTF
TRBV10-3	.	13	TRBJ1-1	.	TGTGCCATCAGGGGAGAGGGGGACACTGAAGCTTTCTTT	CAIRGEGDTEAFF
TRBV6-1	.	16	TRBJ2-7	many	TGTGCCAGCAAATGGCCCCAACAGGGAACGACCTACGAGCAGTACTTC	CASKWPQQGTTYEQYF
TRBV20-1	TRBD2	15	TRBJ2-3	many	TGCAGTGCTAGCTCCCAGCGGGACGACACAGATACGCAGTATTTT	CSASSQRDDTDTQYF
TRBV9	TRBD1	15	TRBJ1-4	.	TGTGCCAGCAGCGGAGGAACAGGGGTTAATGAAAAACTGTTTTTT	CASSGGTGVNEKLFF
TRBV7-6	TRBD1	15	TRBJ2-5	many	TGTGCCAGCAGCTTAAGGGGACAGGTCTGGGAGACCCAGTACTTC	CASSLRGQVWETQYF
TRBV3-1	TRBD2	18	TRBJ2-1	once	TGTGCCGGCAGCCAAGATCTCGGCGGGAGTTACTCCTACAATGAGCAGTTCTTC	CAGSQDLGGSYSYNEQFF
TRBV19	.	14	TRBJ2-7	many	TGTGCCACCTCAATTCAGGGACACACCTACGAGCAGTACTTC	CATSIQGHTYEQYF
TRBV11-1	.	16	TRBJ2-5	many	TGTGCCAGCAGCCCAGGGGAGGGGGACGGACAAGAGACCCAGTACTTC	CASSPGEGDGQETQYF
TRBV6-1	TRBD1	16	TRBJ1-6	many	TGTGCCAGCAGCCGGACCCGACAGGGGAGCGATTCACCCCTCCACTTT	CASSRTRQGSDSPLHF
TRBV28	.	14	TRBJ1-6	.	TGTGCCAGCAGGGCATCGGGGGATAATTCACCCCTCCACTTT	CASRASGDNSPLHF
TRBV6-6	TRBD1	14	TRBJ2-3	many	TGTGCCAGCATTGACAGGGGGGGCGCAGATACGCAGTATTTT	CASIDRGGADTQYF
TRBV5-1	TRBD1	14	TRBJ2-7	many	TGCGCCAGCAGCGCCGAGGACAGGCCAGGAGAGCAGTACTTC	CASSAEDRPGEQYF
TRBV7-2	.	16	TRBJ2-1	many	TGTGCCAGCAGCTTAGGGGGGGCCCTGACTTACAATGAGCAGTTCTTC	CASSLGGALTYNEQFF
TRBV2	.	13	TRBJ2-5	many	TGTGCCAGCTTGACACAGGGACAAGAGACCCAGTACTTC	CASLTQGQETQYF
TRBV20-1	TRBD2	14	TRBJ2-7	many	TGCAGTGCTATGAGGCTAGCGGGACCTCTCGAGCAGTACTTC	CSAMRLAGPLEQYF
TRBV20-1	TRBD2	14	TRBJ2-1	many	TGCAGTGCTGAGCGGGAGAGCTACAACAATGAGCAGTTCTTC	CSAERESYNNEQFF
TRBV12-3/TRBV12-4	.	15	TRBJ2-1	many	TGTGCCAGCAGCCCAGGGATGATTACATACAATGAGCAGTTCTTC	CASSPGMITYNEQFF
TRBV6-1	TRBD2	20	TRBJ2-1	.	TGTGCCAGCAGGGAAGAGGGACAGGGAACTAGCGGGGGGGACTACAATGAGCAGTTCTTC	CASREEGQGTSGGDYNEQFF
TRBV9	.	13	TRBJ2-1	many	TGTGCCAGCAGCGTAGTAGAGCGTGGTGAGCAGTTCTTC	CASSVVERGEQFF
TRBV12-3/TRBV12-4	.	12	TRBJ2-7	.	TGTGCCAGCAGTTTAGACTGGGGCGAGCAGTACTTC	CASSLDWGEQYF
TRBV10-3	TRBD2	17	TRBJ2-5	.	TGTGCCATCAGTGAGCGACGGGGACTAGCGGGAGTGGAGACCCAGTACTTC	CAISERRGLAGVETQYF
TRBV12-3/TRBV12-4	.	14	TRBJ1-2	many	TGTGCCAGCAGTACCGACCGGGTGGGGTATGGCTACACCTTC	CASSTDRVGYGYTF
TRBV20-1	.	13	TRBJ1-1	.	TGCAGTGCTAGTGTTACGGGGATAGGTGAAGCTTTCTTT	CSASVTGIGEAFF
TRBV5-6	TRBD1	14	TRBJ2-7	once	TGTGCCAGCTCTCCTGGGACAGGGTTGCACGAGCAGTACTTC	CASSPGTGLHEQYF
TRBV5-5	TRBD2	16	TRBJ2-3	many	TGTGCCAGCAGCGGAGCGGCGGGAGTGAGCACAGATACGCAGTATTTT	CASSGAAGVSTDTQYF
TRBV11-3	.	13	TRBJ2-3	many	TGTGCCAGCAGCGAGGACGTCACAGATACGCAGTATTTT	CASSEDVTDTQYF
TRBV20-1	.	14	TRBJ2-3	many	TGCAGTGCTAGAGATCAATGGACCACAGATACGCAGTATTTT	CSARDQWTTDTQYF
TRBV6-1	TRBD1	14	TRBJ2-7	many	TGTGCCAGCAGTGGCCGGGACAGGGTCGGAGAGCAGTACTTC	CASSGRDRVGEQYF
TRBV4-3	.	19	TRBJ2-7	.	TGCGCCAGCAGCCCCCACCAGGTAGCGGCACCACAAACTTCCTACGAGCAGCACTTC	CASSPHQVAAPQTSYEQHF
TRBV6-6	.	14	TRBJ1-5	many	TGTGCCAGCAGTTACGCGGGGGCACGGCAGCCCCAGCATTTT	CASSYAGARQPQHF
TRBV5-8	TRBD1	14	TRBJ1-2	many	TGTGCCAGCAGCTCGGACAGGGGGGTCTATGGCTACACCTTC	CASSSDRGVYGYTF
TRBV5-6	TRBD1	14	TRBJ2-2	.	TGTGCCAGCAGCTGGGACAGGGCCACCGGGGAGCTGTTTTTT	CASSWDRATGELFF
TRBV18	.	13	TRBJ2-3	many	TGTGCCAGCTCACCACAAAACGGGTTAACAGCGTATTTT	CASSPQNGLTAYF
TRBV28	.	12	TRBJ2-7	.	TGTGCCAGCAGGGGGCGCAACCACGAGCAGTACTTC	CASRGRNHEQYF